This entry lists 27 T cell receptor beta chains sequenced from one sample in a study of blood T cell repertoires in COVID-19. Method: immunoSEQ multiplex PCR; TCRdb's copy keeps in-frame clones and lacks some. Among roughly 290,000 clones listed, 70% to 90% were seen once. The sample consisted of peripheral blood. The receptors come from a woman between 45 and 60 years old who had recovered from COVID-19.

V and J are TRBV11-3 and TRBJ2-2; 7 bases are a match to TRBD1. The CDR3 loop spans 12 amino acids. After removal of 2 bases from V and 15 bases from J, the junction contained 6 bases not matched to a gene. The germline V gene has CDR1 SGHNT and CDR2 YENEEA. The CDR3 DNA follows: TGTGCCAGCAGCTTACAGGGGGACCAGGTGTTTTTT. Amino acids: CASSLQGDQVFF.

The V call is TRBV29-1, the J call TRBJ2-3; maybe TRBD2 (6 bases). Per germline, CDR1 SQVTM and CDR2 ANQGSEA. The V and J ends lost 6 bases and 0 bases respectively, with 16 bases between them. The CDR3 runs to 15 residues. The CDR3 loop is CSVGVWGESTDTQYF. For the CDR3, the DNA is TGCAGCGTCGGTGTTTGGGGGGAAAGCACAGATACGCAGTATTTT.

The chain couples TRBV28 to TRBJ1-3; no clear D. Germline CDR1 MDHEN, CDR2 SYDVKM. V lost 9 bases and J 2 bases, leaving 8 bases between the germline ends. This CDR3 comprises 12 residues. This CDR3 is CASYMAGNTIYF. The CDR3 DNA follows: TGTGCCAGTTACATGGCTGGAAACACCATATATTTT.

The CDR3 DNA is TGTGCCAGCAGTTTCTCAGTCGGCCTAGCGGGAGCTGTGACAGATACGCAGTATTTT. This sequence encodes CASSFSVGLAGAVTDTQYF. V is TRBV27 and J is TRBJ2-3; TRBD2 aligns across 10 bases. This CDR3 has 19 amino acids. V shed 3 bases, J shed 3 bases, and the junction held 15 bases outside the gene matches. Germline lookup yields CDR1 MNHEY and CDR2 SMNVEV (reference sequence).

This clone was recorded only once. V is TRBV28 and J is TRBJ2-5, with 8 bases aligning to TRBD2. The length of the CDR3 is 15 residues. Trimming removed 7 bases from V and 2 bases from J; junction bases left unmatched: 9. Germline V CDR1 and CDR2: MDHEN, SYDVKM. The CDR3 nucleotides are TGTGCCAGCAAACCTCTAGCGGGTGTTCAAGAGACCCAGTACTTC. This codes for CASKPLAGVQETQYF.

The chain links TRBV4-1 to TRBJ1-2; maybe TRBD1 (6 bases). Germline CDR1 reads MGHRA; CDR2 reads YSYEKL. V was shortened by 0 bases and J by 2 bases, with 7 bases between the two germline ends. There are 14 residues in the CDR3. CDR3 amino acids: CASSQDRGNYGYTF. CDR3 coding DNA: TGCGCCAGCAGCCAAGATAGGGGGAACTATGGCTACACCTTC.

The J gene is TRBJ2-7, the V gene TRBV6-5, with D tentatively TRBD2 (6 bases). The CDR3 runs to 15 residues. CDR1 and CDR2 from the germline V gene are MNHEY and SVGAGI. The germline V and J ends were trimmed by 0 bases and 1 base, with 10 bases remaining between them. CDR3 nucleotide sequence: TGTGCCAGCAGTTACTCGGGCGGGGATTCCTACGAGCAGTACTTC. It encodes CASSYSGGDSYEQYF.

This sequence joins TRBV29-1 and TRBJ2-3, with D tentatively TRBD2 (7 bases). Trimming pared 7 bases from V and 5 bases from J, leaving 16 bases between. This CDR3 is built from 13 residues. Germline V gene data show CDR1 as SQVTM and CDR2 as ANQGSEA. The CDR3 region has the DNA TGCAGCGCCCGGGGGGCCGGTAGAGATACGCAGTATTTT. Its translation: CSARGAGRDTQYF.

The gene calls are TRBV24-1 and TRBJ2-2; 9 positions agree with TRBD2. This CDR3 has 15 amino acids. V was clipped by 4 bases and J by 4 bases; unmatched bases: 3. The germline V gene has CDR1 KGHDR and CDR2 SFDVKD. This chain's CDR3 is CATSEAGGGTGELFF. The CDR3 nucleotides are TGTGCCACCAGTGAAGCGGGAGGCGGCACCGGGGAGCTGTTTTTT.

This chain links TRBV27 with TRBJ2-7, with D possibly being TRBD2 (6 bases). V dropped 5 bases and J dropped 4 bases, with 18 bases sitting between them. The CDR3 has 15 residues. CDR1 and CDR2 (germline): MNHEY, SMNVEV (reference sequence). CDR3 sequence (DNA): TGTGCCAGCAGTGACTACCGGGACTCCTCGTACGAGCAGTACTTC. Translated, it gives CASSDYRDSSYEQYF.

The chain uses TRBV5-6 and TRBJ2-3; D possibly corresponds to TRBD2 (6 bases). Germline CDR1 is SGHDT and CDR2 is YYEEEE. This CDR3 region has 15 residues. V was shortened by 4 bases and J by 6 bases, with 18 bases between the two germline ends. The CDR3 coding sequence is TGTGCCAGCAGCCACGACTACCGACTAGTTGATACGCAGTATTTT. It is translated as CASSHDYRLVDTQYF.

Note on this clone: The same CDR3 can be traced to other DNA sequences in this sample. V and J are TRBV10-3 and TRBJ1-2; D is unresolved. V was trimmed by 4 bases and J by 0 bases, leaving 3 bases between them. From germline, CDR1 is ENHRY and CDR2 SYGVKD. The CDR3 has 12 residues. CDR3 coding DNA: TGTGCCATCAGTGCAGCTAACTATGGCTACACCTTC. Its protein is CAISAANYGYTF.

The gene calls are TRBV5-4 and TRBJ1-2; 8 bases fit TRBD1. Losses at the gene ends were 3 bases for V and 1 base for J; bases not matched to a gene: 5. The germline V gene encodes CDR1 SGHNT and CDR2 YYREEE (reference sequence). The CDR3 runs to 15 residues. CDR3 DNA sequence: TGTGCCAGCAGCTGGCGGACAGGGAGTAACTATGGCTACACCTTC. This codes for CASSWRTGSNYGYTF.

The chain has TRBV7-9 and TRBJ1-2; no firm D call. V lost 0 bases and J 2 bases, leaving 4 bases between the germline ends. The CDR3 consists of 13 residues. Germline values: CDR1 SEHNR, CDR2 FQNEAQ (reference sequence). The CDR3: CASSLAENYGYTF. CDR3 DNA: TGTGCCAGCAGCTTAGCGGAGAACTATGGCTACACCTTC.

The table lists this clone with a count of one. The J gene is TRBJ2-2, the V gene TRBV18; D might be TRBD1 (5 bases). In germline, CDR1 is KGHSH, CDR2 LQKENI. The CDR3 has 16 amino acids. Deletions cut 2 bases from V and 5 bases from J, with 15 bases between. CDR3 DNA sequence: TGTGCCAGCTCACCAATCTCAGGGAAAGCGACCGGGGAGCTGTTTTTT. Its protein is CASSPISGKATGELFF.

The chain carries TRBV28 and TRBJ2-1; TRBD2 aligns across 8 bases. Germline CDR1 is MDHEN and CDR2 is SYDVKM. This CDR3 comprises 15 residues. The V gene end was trimmed by 10 bases and the J gene end by 3 bases; junction bases not matched to a gene: 11. CDR3 region: CAIVGSGGVYNEQFF. The CDR3 DNA reads TGTGCCATCGTGGGTTCGGGGGGGGTCTACAATGAGCAGTTCTTC.

V gene TRBV11-2 combines with J gene TRBJ2-5; D may be TRBD2 (6 bases). V lost 5 bases and J 7 bases, leaving 23 bases between the germline ends. The V gene's germline CDR1 is SGHAT and CDR2 FQNNGV. The CDR3 has 16 residues. The CDR3 DNA reads TGTGCCAGCAGCCTGGAAGGGACTGTGGGAGGTGGGACCCAGTACTTC. The encoded protein is CASSLEGTVGGGTQYF.

The chain links TRBV5-4 to TRBJ1-3; maybe TRBD1 (5 bases). The germline CDR1 and CDR2 sequences are SGHNT and YYREEE (reference sequence). With 2 bases removed from V and 0 bases from J, the gap between germline ends came to 9 bases. The CDR3 runs to 15 residues. CDR3 sequence (DNA): TGTGCCAGCAGCTTTAGCAGGGACTCTGGAAACACCATATATTTT. Amino acids: CASSFSRDSGNTIYF.

This sequence joins TRBV28 and TRBJ2-1; 7 nucleotides align to TRBD2. Germline CDR1 and CDR2: MDHEN and SYDVKM. CDR3 size: 15 residues. The J segment lost 4 bases and the V segment lost 6 bases, leaving 9 bases of the junction unmatched. DNA for the CDR3: TGTGCCAGCAGAACCGGCGGGAGTTTGTACAATGAGCAGTTCTTC. Translated, it gives CASRTGGSLYNEQFF.

V usage is TRBV28 and J usage is TRBJ2-2, with D perhaps matching TRBD1 (5 bases). The V end was cut by 4 bases, the J end by 2 bases, with 8 bases between. The germline gives CDR1 MDHEN, CDR2 SYDVKM. The CDR3 runs to 14 residues. The CDR3 region is CASSWGENTGELFF. The CDR3 DNA sequence: TGTGCCAGCAGTTGGGGCGAAAACACCGGGGAGCTGTTTTTT.

The sample holds a few counts of this clone. The chain combines TRBV9 with TRBJ2-7; 8 bases map to TRBD1. Germline values: CDR1 SGDLS, CDR2 YYNGEE. The CDR3 loop spans 14 amino acids. Germline trimming cut 4 bases from V and 5 bases from J; bases unmatched to any gene: 8. CDR3 coding DNA: TGTGCCAGCAGCAAGACCGGACAGGGCGACGAGCAGTACTTC. Protein sequence: CASSKTGQGDEQYF.

CDR3 nucleotide sequence: TGTGCCAGTAGTAAAAGACTAGCGGGGGATAGCACAGATACGCAGTATTTT. Amino acid sequence: CASSKRLAGDSTDTQYF. The chain joins TRBV19 to TRBJ2-3; TRBD2 agrees at 12 bases. Looked up from germline, CDR1 is LNHDA and CDR2 is SQIVND (reference sequence). The CDR3 contains 17 residues. The trim removed 4 bases at V and 0 bases at J, leaving 5 bases unmatched.

Concerning this clone itself: Other DNA sequences in this specimen translate into the identical CDR3. In nucleotides, the CDR3 is TGTGCCAGTAGTATAGGACAGAAGAACACTGAAGCTTTCTTT. Its translation: CASSIGQKNTEAFF. The V call is TRBV19, the J call TRBJ1-1; D perhaps matches TRBD1 (5 bases). CDR3 length equals 14 residues. From germline, CDR1 is LNHDA and CDR2 SQIVND (reference sequence). Trimming stripped 1 base from V and 1 base from J, with 7 bases between.

The chain couples TRBV3-1 (or the pseudogene TRBV3-2) to TRBJ2-7; weak D call: TRBD1 (5 bases). Germline-derived CDR1 and CDR2 are LGHDT and YNNKEL (reference sequence). Between the trimmed V and J ends, which lost 1 base and 0 bases, there was a span of 10 bases. The CDR3 sequence is 15 residues long. The CDR3 here is CASSQASGSSYEQYF. As DNA, the CDR3 is TGTGCCAGCAGCCAAGCTTCAGGGTCCTCCTACGAGCAGTACTTC.

The chain has TRBV3-1 (or the pseudogene TRBV3-2) and TRBJ1-6; D not certain. This CDR3 has 15 residues. The V end was cut by 3 bases, the J end by 7 bases, with 13 bases between. CDR1 and CDR2 from the germline V gene are LGHDT and YNNKEL (reference sequence). The CDR3 reads CASSQSGSPNSPLHF. DNA for the CDR3: TGTGCCAGCAGCCAGAGCGGTTCCCCCAATTCACCCCTCCACTTT.

This clone occurred once. This sequence joins TRBV6-2 or TRBV6-3 and TRBJ1-6, with D hard to call. V was cut by 2 bases and J by 7 bases, with 3 bases left in between. CDR1 is MNHEY and CDR2 is SVGEGT in the germline V gene. CDR3 size: 12 residues. This chain's CDR3 is CASSYVNSPLHF. The DNA for the CDR3 is TGTGCCAGCAGTTACGTAAATTCACCCCTCCACTTT.

The rearrangement joins TRBV5-1 to TRBJ1-2; 10 nucleotides line up with TRBD1. The CDR3 is 15 amino acids. V dropped 2 bases and J dropped 6; count of bases not matched to a gene: 7. Germline V gene data show CDR1 as SGHRS and CDR2 as YFSETQ. The CDR3 protein is CASSFRLTGGDGYTF. Here the CDR3 DNA reads TGCGCCAGCAGCTTCCGGTTGACAGGGGGCGATGGCTACACCTTC.